This TCR beta chain was obtained from a study of T-cell memory formation after mild COVID-19. TCRdb passed the 5' RACE reads through MiXCR, listing each CDR3 protein once. The sample carries hundreds of thousands of distinct CDR3 sequences, about a fifth recorded once. Germline CDR1 and CDR2: MNHNY and SVGAGI (reference sequence). With 2 bases clipped from V and 2 bases from J, the junction kept 17 bases outside the gene matches. The CDR3 runs 19 residues. The V and J genes are TRBV6-6 and TRBJ1-2; 7 bases align to TRBD1. This sequence was found in an adult woman who had mild COVID-19 (a few samples of this study predate the infection). Cell type and time point are not known. Sequences were obtained from PBMCs or a T cell subset sorted from them (not recorded which). CDR3 DNA sequence: TGTGCCAGCAGTTACCCACTCCTCAGGGGGTCCCAAGAGAACTATGGCTACACCTTC. This gives the protein CASSYPLLRGSQENYGYTF.